A single sample gave rise to the 11 T cell receptor beta chains below, sequenced in a study of blood T cells in healthy people across ages. Next came a second PCR, run for roughly 6 to 11 cycles, which used a sample-barcoded 5' primer along with a J-beta primer mix. TCRdb reprocessed the 5' RACE reads via MiXCR and lists one record per CDR3 protein. The data show under 950,000 distinct CDR3 sequences, with about 20% seen just once and about 22% held by the top ten. The specimen sequenced was blood. The receptors were sampled from a man aged 65 to 79 in good health.

J is TRBJ2-1 and V is TRBV11-2; 13 bases match TRBD2. The V gene end was trimmed by 1 base and the J gene end by 0 bases; junction bases not matched to a gene: 3. From germline, CDR1 is SGHAT and CDR2 FQNNGV. The CDR3 contains 18 residues. The CDR3: CASSLARTSGSSYNEQFF. CDR3 DNA: TGTGCCAGCAGCTTAGCAAGGACTAGCGGGAGCTCCTACAATGAGCAGTTCTTC.

This clonotype was seen more than once but under ten times. V usage is TRBV20-1 and J usage is TRBJ1-2; D unresolved. The CDR3 runs 13 residues. The ends were cut back, 2 bases at V and 8 bases at J, with 15 bases in the middle. Germline V CDR1 and CDR2: DFQATT, SNEGSKA (reference sequence). DNA of the CDR3: TGCAGTGCTAGAAGTTCGGCGGACGTGGGCTACACCTTC. This gives the protein CSARSSADVGYTF.

The genes are TRBV20-1 and TRBJ2-7; D possibly matches TRBD1 or TRBD2 (5 bases each). CDR1 is DFQATT and CDR2 is SNEGSKA in the germline V gene (reference sequence). The CDR3 extends over 13 amino acids. V was pared by 6 bases and J by 1 base, with 13 bases between. CDR3 nucleotide sequence: TGCAGTGCGCGCCGGGACGGATCCTACGAGCAGTACTTC. Its protein product is CSARRDGSYEQYF.

This clonotype occurred a few times. Germline is not matched at one junction end, which may reflect a read error. The chain carries TRBV30 and TRBJ1-5; no firm D call. This CDR3 spans 14 amino acids. Germline lookup yields CDR1 GTSNPN and CDR2 SVGIG (reference sequence). CDR3 nucleotides: TGTGCCCGGAGTGTAATCGGGGTGGGGCAGCCCCAGCATTTT. Its translation: CARSVIGVGQPQHF.

This clonotype was detected a few times. Written as DNA, the CDR3 is TGTGCCAGCAATAGCGGGAGGTTCTACAATGAGCAGTTCTTC. Translation: CASNSGRFYNEQFF. This rearrangement joins TRBV6-5 to TRBJ2-7; 10 bases are a match to TRBD2. The J call is doubtful: the DNA matches TRBJ2-1 better. The CDR3 has 14 amino acids. Germline assignment: CDR1 MNHEY and CDR2 SVGAGI.

This chain joins TRBV18 and TRBJ2-1; 7 bases fit TRBD1. This CDR3 spans 15 amino acids. The V gene end was trimmed by 0 bases and the J gene end by 4 bases; junction bases not matched to a gene: 3. Germline CDR1 reads KGHSH; CDR2 reads LQKENI. The CDR3 coding sequence is TGTGCCAGCTCACCACCTACACAGGGGTACAATGAGCAGTTCTTC. It specifies CASSPPTQGYNEQFF.

This clonotype was seen more than once but under ten times. The conserved phenylalanine or tryptophan normally closing the CDR3 is absent here, so this likely arose from a read error. The gene calls are TRBV29-1 and TRBJ2-1; the D is unclear. Germline-derived CDR1 and CDR2 are SQVTM and ANQGSEA. The ends were cut back, 3 bases at V and 0 bases at J, with 12 bases in the middle. The CDR3 is made up of 15 amino acids. The chain's CDR3 is CSVDQRPSSYNEQFL. In nucleotides, the CDR3 is TGCAGCGTTGATCAACGGCCTAGCTCCTACAATGAGCAGTTCCTC.

The CDR3 region has the DNA TGTGCCAGCAGCCAAGTAGCGGGATTTGAGTCACCCCTCCACTTT. Residues: CASSQVAGFESPLHF. The J gene is TRBJ1-6, the V gene TRBV3-1; D gene uncertain. The germline CDR1 and CDR2 sequences are LGHDT and YNNKEL (reference sequence). Trimming stripped 1 base from V and 10 bases from J, with 14 bases between. The CDR3 covers 15 residues.

This chain uses TRBV12-3 or TRBV12-4 with TRBJ1-4; 10 bases line up with TRBD1. The CDR3 length is 14 residues. The junction had 5 bases not matched to a gene; V was cut back by 7 bases and J by 6 bases. The CDR3 is CASTTDRGYEKLFF. The CDR3, as DNA: TGTGCCAGCACGACGGACAGGGGGTATGAAAAACTGTTTTTT.

Comment on this clonotype: At one of its ends the junction is not consistent with the germline gene, which may arise from a read error. The chain carries TRBV5-5 and TRBJ2-3; D may be TRBD1 or TRBD2 (6 bases each). There are 16 residues in the CDR3. Germline loops: CDR1 SGHKS, CDR2 YYEKEE (reference sequence). Here the CDR3 reads CASMRFSGQSTDTQYF. CDR3 DNA: TGTGCAAGCATGAGGTTTAGCGGACAGAGCACAGATACGCAGTATTTT.

Ten or more counts support this clonotype. CDR3 bases: TGTGCCAGCAGTCCAAGACAGGGGCGAAACTATGGCTACACCTTC. Residues: CASSPRQGRNYGYTF. The rearrangement joins TRBV27 to TRBJ1-2; 8 positions agree with TRBD1. V was clipped by 5 bases and J by 2 bases; unmatched bases: 7. Germline loops: CDR1 MNHEY, CDR2 SMNVEV (reference sequence). CDR3 size: 15 residues.